A single sample gave rise to the 8 T cell receptor beta chains below, sequenced in a study of T-cell memory formation after mild COVID-19. MiXCR was run by TCRdb on the 5' RACE reads, yielding one entry per CDR3 protein. The table shows a few hundred thousand distinct CDR3 sequences, with about a fifth occurring only once. Sequenced: PBMCs or a T cell subset sorted from them (not recorded which). These receptors were taken from an adult woman who had mild COVID-19 (a few samples of this study predate the infection). Cell type and time point are not known.

The chain recombines TRBV12-3 or TRBV12-4 with TRBJ2-3; the D is unclear. The CDR3 runs to 14 residues. The V and J ends lost 1 base and 4 bases respectively, with 9 bases between them. The CDR3 region has the DNA TGTGCCAGCAGTTTAGGTGTAAGCCCAGATACGCAGTATTTT. Translation gives CASSLGVSPDTQYF.

The chain uses TRBV7-3 and TRBJ2-3, with 10 nucleotides matching TRBD1. Germline assignment: CDR1 SGHTA and CDR2 FQGTGA. The CDR3 runs 16 residues. V lost 1 base, J lost 4 bases, and 5 bases stayed unmatched. CDR3 sequence reads: CASSLKGQGLADTQYF. CDR3 nucleotides: TGTGCCAGCAGCTTAAAGGGACAGGGGTTAGCAGATACGCAGTATTTT.

This clonotype was found a few times. The V gene is TRBV4-2, the J gene TRBJ2-2, with D perhaps matching TRBD1 (6 bases). From germline, CDR1 is LGHNA and CDR2 YNFKEQ. V lost 5 bases and J lost 5, with 15 bases in between. The CDR3 extends over 15 amino acids. The CDR3 DNA reads as TGTGCCAGCAGCAATTCCAGGACAGATACCGGGGAGCTGTTTTTT. Its translation is CASSNSRTDTGELFF.

The V and J genes are TRBV27 and TRBJ2-1; TRBD1 matches 7 bases. Germline V CDR1 and CDR2: MNHEY, SMNVEV (reference sequence). Trimming removed 6 bases from V and 6 bases from J; junction bases left unmatched: 8. This CDR3 has 14 residues. In DNA form, the CDR3 reads TGTGCCAGCAGACAGGGGAGAGTTGTCAATGAGCAGTTCTTC. It encodes CASRQGRVVNEQFF.

In its sample, this clonotype was seen a few times. The J gene is TRBJ1-1, the V gene TRBV6-1; D is uncertain. With 6 bases removed from V and 1 base from J, the gap between germline ends came to 15 bases. Per germline, CDR1 MNHNS and CDR2 SASEGT. The CDR3 is 15 residues long. The CDR3 sequence: CASSEISTGNTEAFF. DNA for the CDR3: TGTGCCAGCAGCGAGATCTCAACCGGGAACACTGAAGCTTTCTTT.

Concerning this clonotype: The junction shows a germline mismatch at one end, possibly a read error. The V and J genes are TRBV24-1 and TRBJ2-3; D is unresolved. CDR1 KGHDR and CDR2 SFDVKD come from the germline V gene. CDR3 length: 16 amino acids. CDR3 sequence reads: CATSGLPILGPDTQYF. Written as DNA, the CDR3 is TGTGCCACCAGTGGTTTGCCAATCCTAGGGCCAGATACGCAGTATTTT.

This clonotype has just a few counts. This chain joins TRBV6-6 and TRBJ1-2; D is possibly TRBD1 (5 bases). V gave up 5 bases and J gave up 5 bases, with 12 bases separating them. The CDR3 runs to 13 residues. CDR1 and CDR2 (germline): MNHNY, SVGAGI (reference sequence). In DNA form, the CDR3 reads TGTGCCAGCAGTCTACAGGAGAAGTATGGCTACACCTTC. Amino acid sequence: CASSLQEKYGYTF.

This clonotype was recorded a few times. The chain uses TRBV15 and TRBJ1-1; no firm D call. The CDR3 has 14 amino acids. The V end lost 0 bases, the J end lost 5 bases, and 10 bases lay between the germline ends. CDR1 is LNHNV, CDR2 YYDKDF, per germline (reference sequence). The CDR3 sequence is CATSRDFRGTEAFF. Written as DNA, the CDR3 is TGTGCCACCAGCAGAGATTTCCGTGGGACTGAAGCTTTCTTT. The full variable domain, in which reference TRBV15 and TRBJ1-1 provide the parts outside the CDR3, is DAMVIQNPRYQVTQFGKPVTLSCSQTLNHNVMYWYQQKSSQAPKLLFHYYDKDFNNEADTPDNFQSRRPNTSFCFLDIRSPGLGDTAMYLCATSRDFRGTEAFFGQGTRLTVV.